This is a list of T cell receptor beta chains from one sample in a study of blood T cell repertoires in COVID-19. Only in-frame clones appear in the TCRdb table, and some are missing; sequencing was by immunoSEQ multiplex PCR. The sample lists about 350,000 clones; over 85% were seen once. Sample: peripheral blood. These receptors came from a woman in her sixties with COVID-19, enrolled during active disease. Both conserved end residues are part of each CDR3. D genes are given only for firm matches. The size entry is marked missing in some rows and otherwise reads once, few, many or a size class.

j_call	v_call	clone_size	d_call	cdr3_nt	cdr3_aa
TRBJ1-2	TRBV19	-	TRBD1	TGTGCCAGTAGTCGTGGACAGGGGGGACAACTTAACTATGGCTACACCTTC	CASSRGQGGQLNYGYTF
TRBJ1-2	TRBV7-3	-	TRBD1	TGTGCCAGCAGCCGAGGCGGGCAGGGGGAAGCTTATGGCTACACCTTC	CASSRGGQGEAYGYTF
TRBJ1-6	TRBV6-5	-	TRBD1	TGTGCCAGCAGTTCCCCGGGACAGGGGGCTTCACCCCTCCACTTT	CASSSPGQGASPLHF
TRBJ2-5	TRBV7-6	-	-	TGTGCCAGCAGCTCGAACAGACTAACCCAAGAGACCCAGTACTTC	CASSSNRLTQETQYF
TRBJ2-7	TRBV11-2	-	-	TGTGCCAGCAGCTTAGATAGACACAAGGAGCAGTACTTC	CASSLDRHKEQYF
TRBJ1-1	TRBV18	-	TRBD1	TGTGCCAGCTCAAGGACAGGGCAGGACACTGAAGCTTTCTTT	CASSRTGQDTEAFF
TRBJ1-5	TRBV19	-	-	TGTGCCAGTAGTCCTTCTCCCGGGACAAATCAGCCCCAGCATTTT	CASSPSPGTNQPQHF
TRBJ2-2	TRBV19	-	-	TGTGCCAGTAGTGGAAGAAGGCAGGGATCCACCGGGGAGCTGTTTTTT	CASSGRRQGSTGELFF
TRBJ2-3	TRBV2	-	-	TGTGCCAGCAGTGTTCGGCGGTTCACAGATACGCAGTATTTT	CASSVRRFTDTQYF
TRBJ1-1	TRBV10-3	-	-	TGTGCCATCAGGTCCAGTATGAACACTGAAGCTTTCTTT	CAIRSSMNTEAFF
TRBJ1-6	TRBV3-1/TRBV3-2	-	TRBD1	TGTGCCAGCAGCCAAGATCCGTGGGACAGGGAGGTCTCACCCCTCCACTTT	CASSQDPWDREVSPLHF
TRBJ1-3	TRBV6-5	-	-	TGTGCCAGCAGTTACGGCAGGGACTCTGGAAACACCATATATTTT	CASSYGRDSGNTIYF
TRBJ1-1	TRBV5-1	-	-	TGCGCCAGCAGCTTGGTTACAGGCGGTGTTAAAACTGAAGCTTTCTTT	CASSLVTGGVKTEAFF
TRBJ1-1	TRBV28	few	-	TGTGCCAGCAGTTTATATCCAGGGTCGAAGGCTTCTGAAGCTTTCTTT	CASSLYPGSKASEAFF
TRBJ2-5	TRBV5-6	few	TRBD1	TGTGCCAGCAGCCTTGGCGACAGGGGGAGGGAAGAGACCCAGTACTTC	CASSLGDRGREETQYF
TRBJ1-1	TRBV19	-	-	TGTGCCAGTAGTAAGAGACAGGAGACTGAAGCTTTCTTT	CASSKRQETEAFF
TRBJ1-6	TRBV9	-	TRBD1	TGTGCCAGCAGCCTGGACAGGGAAAACTCACCCCTCCACTTT	CASSLDRENSPLHF
TRBJ1-6	TRBV2	-	-	TGTGCCAGCAGACGAACAGAGAATTCACCCCTCCACTTT	CASRRTENSPLHF
TRBJ1-2	TRBV19	-	TRBD1	TGTGCCAGTAGTACAAGGACAGGGAGTGCCTATGGCTACACCTTC	CASSTRTGSAYGYTF
TRBJ2-5	TRBV5-8	-	-	TGTGCCAGCAGCGGCGGATGGGGCGGATACCAAGAGACCCAGTACTTC	CASSGGWGGYQETQYF
TRBJ1-2	TRBV18	-	TRBD1	TGTGCCAGCCGCACACAGGGGGGAATTGGCTACACCTTC	CASRTQGGIGYTF
TRBJ2-5	TRBV7-2	-	-	TGTGCCAGCAGCAACTACCAAGAGACCCAGTACTTC	CASSNYQETQYF
TRBJ1-6	TRBV5-6	-	-	TGTGCCAGCAGCGTGGACAGAAGCTCTTCACCCCTCCACTTT	CASSVDRSSSPLHF
TRBJ1-1	TRBV11-1	-	-	TGTGCCAGCAGCCAGGGAAGACGGGGGGGAACTGAAGCTTTCTTT	CASSQGRRGGTEAFF
TRBJ1-2	TRBV19	-	-	TGTGCCAGTAGTATAGTTTTAAAAGGTGACAGAGGACATGGCTACACCTTC	CASSIVLKGDRGHGYTF
TRBJ1-2	TRBV28	-	TRBD1	TGTGCCAGCAAAAACAGGGGGGGGCCCTATGGCTACACCTTC	CASKNRGGPYGYTF
TRBJ2-5	TRBV6-6	-	-	TGTGCCAGCAGTTACTCGATCACAGGGCTAGAGACCCAGTACTTC	CASSYSITGLETQYF
TRBJ2-3	TRBV6-5	-	-	TGTGCCAGCATCGATGGAGGAAGCACAGATACGCAGTATTTT	CASIDGGSTDTQYF